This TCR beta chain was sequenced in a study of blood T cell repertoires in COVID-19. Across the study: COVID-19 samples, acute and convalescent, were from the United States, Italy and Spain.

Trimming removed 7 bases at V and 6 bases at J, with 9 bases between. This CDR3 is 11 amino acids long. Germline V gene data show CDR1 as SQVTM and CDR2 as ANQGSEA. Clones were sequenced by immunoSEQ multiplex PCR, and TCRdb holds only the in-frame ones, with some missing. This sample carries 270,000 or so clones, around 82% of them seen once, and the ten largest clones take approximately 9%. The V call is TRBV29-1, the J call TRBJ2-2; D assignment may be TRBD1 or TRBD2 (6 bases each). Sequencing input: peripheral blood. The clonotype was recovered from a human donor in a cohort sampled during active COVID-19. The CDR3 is CSGGAPGELFF. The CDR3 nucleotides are TGCAGCGGGGGGGCCCCCGGGGAGCTGTTTTTT.